This T cell receptor beta chain was sequenced during a study of blood T cell repertoires in COVID-19. Across the study: COVID-19 samples collected from the United States, Italy and Spain covered acute and convalescent phases. Nucleic acid was either cDNA or gDNA, and it came from T cells, B-cell-depleted T cells, or PBMCs.

CDR3 length: 13 amino acids. The V end was cut by 2 bases, the J end by 7 bases, with 11 bases between. CDR1 and CDR2 (germline): LGHNA, YNFKEQ. Authors' processing steps: Reference gene primer amplification gave nucleated cell count estimates. Using immunoSEQ multiplex PCR, the repertoire was profiled, and TCRdb retains in-frame clones only, with some absent. V and J calls and clone size are copied from that table; D and trimming were computed from the DNA. The top ten clones hold approximately 1.5% of a sample with tens of thousands of clones, around nine tenths of them seen once. The clonotype originates from a middle-aged man with acute or convalescent COVID-19. The sample was peripheral blood. This rearrangement joins TRBV4-2 to TRBJ2-5; D might be TRBD1 (6 bases). DNA for the CDR3: TGTGCCAGCAGCCAATGGGACACCACGACCCAGTACTTC. Amino acid sequence: CASSQWDTTTQYF.